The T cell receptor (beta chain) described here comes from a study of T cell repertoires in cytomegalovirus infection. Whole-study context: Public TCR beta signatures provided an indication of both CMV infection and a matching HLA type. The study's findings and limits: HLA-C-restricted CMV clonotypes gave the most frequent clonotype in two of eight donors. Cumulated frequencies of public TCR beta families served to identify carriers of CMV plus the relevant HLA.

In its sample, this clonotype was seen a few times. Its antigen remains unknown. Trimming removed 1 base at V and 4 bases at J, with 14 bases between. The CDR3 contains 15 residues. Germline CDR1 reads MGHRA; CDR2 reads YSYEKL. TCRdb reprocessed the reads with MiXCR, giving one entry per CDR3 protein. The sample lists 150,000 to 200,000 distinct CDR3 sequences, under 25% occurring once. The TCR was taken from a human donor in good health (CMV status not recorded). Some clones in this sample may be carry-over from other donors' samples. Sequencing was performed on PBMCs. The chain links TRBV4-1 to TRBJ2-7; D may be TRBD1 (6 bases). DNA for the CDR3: TGCGCCAGCAGCCAAGTCGGGCAGGGGATTTACGAGCAGTACTTC. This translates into CASSQVGQGIYEQYF.